The TCR beta chain under discussion was sequenced for a study of human T cells and chemical hapten exposure. Study summary: Across the whole study, which lasted roughly 24 weeks, patients were given diphenylcyclopropenone on the scalp once a week. Small volume differences among pooled libraries mainly caused per-sample TCR yield variation. Study-wide points: Counts of expanded TCRs (at PT1) showed a positive correlation with patch test score.

This clonotype was counted only a few times. Its antigen is currently unknown. Using its own MiXCR run on the RACE reads, TCRdb lists one record per CDR3 protein. The repertoire holds some 100,000 distinct CDR3 sequences, about 9.3% seen once, with 2% to 2.5% in the top ten. Germline CDR1 reads MNHEY; CDR2 reads SVGAGI. The CDR3 has 13 residues. With 6 bases clipped from V and 3 bases from J, the junction kept 3 bases outside the gene matches. Specified time point: patch test 2, 6 weeks after DPC sensitization. Treatment in this sample: therapeutic diphenylcyclopropenone sensitization with weekly scalp DPC. Sample donors consisted of patients with alopecia, aged 18 to 70 years, who were suitable for DPC.

The sequence came from a woman between 40 and 55 years old with alopecia areata. Some clones in this sample may be carry-over from other donors' samples. Material: whole blood, obtained in connection with sensitization to the hapten diphenylcyclopropenone (DPC). The chain joins TRBV6-5 to TRBJ2-7; 9 bases map to TRBD1. CDR3 in DNA: TGTGCCAGCAGCCGGACAGGGGACTACGAGCAGTACTTC. Translated, it gives CASSRTGDYEQYF.